The source of this T cell receptor beta chain is a study of T cell responses to AZD1222 COVID-19 vaccine. Data came from immunoSEQ multiplex PCR; TCRdb stores just in-frame clones and leaves some out. The sample gives 120,000 to 150,000 clones, around 90% of which show up once; under 7% is in the top ten. In its sample, this clone was seen a few times. V gave up 6 bases and J gave up 4 bases; unmatched junction bases: 6. This CDR3 is built from 14 residues. Germline-derived CDR1 and CDR2 are LNHDA and SQIVND (reference sequence). The rearrangement joins TRBV19 to TRBJ2-5; 9 bases are shared with TRBD1. The sequenced sample was peripheral blood, obtained 28 days after the second dose of the MenACWY control vaccine. The sequence was obtained from an adult who received the MenACWY meningococcal vaccine as a control. CDR3 region: CASSGRQGGETQYF. CDR3 nucleotides: TGTGCCAGTAGCGGACGACAGGGGGGAGAGACCCAGTACTTC.